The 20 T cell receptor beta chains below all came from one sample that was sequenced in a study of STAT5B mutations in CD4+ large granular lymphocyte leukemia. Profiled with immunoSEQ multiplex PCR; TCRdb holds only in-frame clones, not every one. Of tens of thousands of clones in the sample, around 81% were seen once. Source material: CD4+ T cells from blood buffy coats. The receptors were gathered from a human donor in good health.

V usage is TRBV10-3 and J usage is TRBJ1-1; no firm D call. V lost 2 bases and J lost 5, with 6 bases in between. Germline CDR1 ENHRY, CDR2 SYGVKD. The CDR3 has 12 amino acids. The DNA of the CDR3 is TGTGCCATCAGTGAGACGGGGACTGAAGCTTTCTTT. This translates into CAISETGTEAFF.

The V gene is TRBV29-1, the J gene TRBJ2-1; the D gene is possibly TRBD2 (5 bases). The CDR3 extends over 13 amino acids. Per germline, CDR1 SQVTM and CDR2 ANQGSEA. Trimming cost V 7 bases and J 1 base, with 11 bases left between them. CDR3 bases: TGCAGCGCGGCGGACTTTTCCTACAATGAGCAGTTCTTC. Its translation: CSAADFSYNEQFF.

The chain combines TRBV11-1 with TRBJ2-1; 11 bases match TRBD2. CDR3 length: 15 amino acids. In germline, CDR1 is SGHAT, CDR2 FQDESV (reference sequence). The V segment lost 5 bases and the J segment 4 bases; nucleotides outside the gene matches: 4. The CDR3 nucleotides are TGTGCCAGCAGCCGTTCTAGCGGGGGGTACAATGAGCAGTTCTTC. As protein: CASSRSSGGYNEQFF.

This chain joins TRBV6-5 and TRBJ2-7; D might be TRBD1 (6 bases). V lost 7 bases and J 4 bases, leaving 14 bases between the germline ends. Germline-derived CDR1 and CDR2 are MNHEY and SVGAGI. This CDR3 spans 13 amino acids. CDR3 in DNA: TGTGCCAGCAACGCCTGGGGGCGATACGAGCAGTACTTC. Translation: CASNAWGRYEQYF.

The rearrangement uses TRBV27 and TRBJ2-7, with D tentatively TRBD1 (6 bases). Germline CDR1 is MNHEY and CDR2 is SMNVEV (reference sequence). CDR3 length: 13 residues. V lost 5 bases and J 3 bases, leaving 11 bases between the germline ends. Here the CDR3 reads CASSNRVLYEQYF. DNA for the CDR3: TGTGCCAGCAGTAACAGGGTCCTCTACGAGCAGTACTTC.

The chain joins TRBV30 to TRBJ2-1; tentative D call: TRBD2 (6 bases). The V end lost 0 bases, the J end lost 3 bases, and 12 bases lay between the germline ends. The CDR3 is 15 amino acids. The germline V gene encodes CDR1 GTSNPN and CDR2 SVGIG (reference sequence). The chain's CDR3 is CAWSVLAGFYNEQFF. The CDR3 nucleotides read TGTGCCTGGAGTGTACTCGCGGGATTCTACAATGAGCAGTTCTTC.

In nucleotides, the CDR3 is TGCGCCAGCAACTCCGGGGCAGCTGTTAATGAAAAACTGTTTTTT. It codes for CASNSGAAVNEKLFF. V and J are TRBV5-1 and TRBJ1-4, with D possibly being TRBD1 (5 bases). This CDR3 has 15 residues. Germline assignment: CDR1 SGHRS and CDR2 YFSETQ. Trimming stripped 6 bases from V and 4 bases from J, with 16 bases between.

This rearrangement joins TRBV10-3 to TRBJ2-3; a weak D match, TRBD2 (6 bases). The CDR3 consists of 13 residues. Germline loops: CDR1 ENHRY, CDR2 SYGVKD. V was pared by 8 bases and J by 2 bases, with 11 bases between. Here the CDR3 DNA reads TGTGCCATCTCGGACTATCCCACAGATACGCAGTATTTT. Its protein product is CAISDYPTDTQYF.

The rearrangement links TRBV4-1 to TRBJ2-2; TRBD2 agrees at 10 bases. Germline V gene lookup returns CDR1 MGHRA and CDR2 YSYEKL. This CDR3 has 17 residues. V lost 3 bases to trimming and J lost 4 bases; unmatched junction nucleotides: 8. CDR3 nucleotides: TGCGCCAGCAGCCATGCCGGGACTAGCGCGGGCACCGGGGAGCTGTTTTTT. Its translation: CASSHAGTSAGTGELFF.

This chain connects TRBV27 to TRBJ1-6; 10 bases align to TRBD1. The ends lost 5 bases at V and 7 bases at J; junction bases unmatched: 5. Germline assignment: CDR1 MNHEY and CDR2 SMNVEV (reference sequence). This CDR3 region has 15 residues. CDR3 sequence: CASSGPGQGNSPLHF. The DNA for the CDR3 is TGTGCCAGCAGTGGACCGGGACAGGGGAATTCACCCCTCCACTTT.

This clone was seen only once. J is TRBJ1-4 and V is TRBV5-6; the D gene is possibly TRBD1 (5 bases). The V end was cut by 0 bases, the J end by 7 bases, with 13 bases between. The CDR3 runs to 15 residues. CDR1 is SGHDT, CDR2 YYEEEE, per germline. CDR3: CASSLGLQGGEKLFF. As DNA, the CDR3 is TGTGCCAGCAGCTTGGGGCTCCAGGGAGGTGAAAAACTGTTTTTT.

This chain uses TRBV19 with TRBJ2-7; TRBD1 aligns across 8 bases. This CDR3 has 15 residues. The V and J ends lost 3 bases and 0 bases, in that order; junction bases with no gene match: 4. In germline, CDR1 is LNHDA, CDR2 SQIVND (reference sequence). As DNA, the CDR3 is TGTGCCAGTAGTATTCAGGGGGCTAGCTCCTACGAGCAGTACTTC. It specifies CASSIQGASSYEQYF.

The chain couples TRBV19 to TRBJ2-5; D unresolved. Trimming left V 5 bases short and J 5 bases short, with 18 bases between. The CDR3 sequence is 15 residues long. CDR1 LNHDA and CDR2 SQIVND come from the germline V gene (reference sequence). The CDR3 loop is CASSAKKSPGETQYF. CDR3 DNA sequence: TGTGCCAGTAGTGCCAAGAAAAGTCCCGGGGAGACCCAGTACTTC.

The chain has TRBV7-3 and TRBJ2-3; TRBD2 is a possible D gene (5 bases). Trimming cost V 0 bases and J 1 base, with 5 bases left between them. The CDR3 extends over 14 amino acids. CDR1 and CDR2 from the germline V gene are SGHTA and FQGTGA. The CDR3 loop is CASSLTSGTDTQYF. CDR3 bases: TGTGCCAGCAGCTTAACTAGCGGCACAGATACGCAGTATTTT.

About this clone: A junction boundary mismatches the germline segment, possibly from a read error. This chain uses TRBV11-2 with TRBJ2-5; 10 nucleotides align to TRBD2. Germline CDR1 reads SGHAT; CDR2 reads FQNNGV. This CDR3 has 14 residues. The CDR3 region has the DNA TGTGCCAGCAGCTTAGAAATGCTAGCGGGGGACCGTCACTTC. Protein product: CASSLEMLAGDRHF. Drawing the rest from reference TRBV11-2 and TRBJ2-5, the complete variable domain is EAGVAQSPRYKIIEKRQSVAFWCNPISGHATLYWYQQILGQGPKLLIQFQNNGVVDDSQLPKDRFSAERLKGVDSTLKIQPAKLEDSAVYLCASSLEMLAGDRHFGPGTRLLVL.

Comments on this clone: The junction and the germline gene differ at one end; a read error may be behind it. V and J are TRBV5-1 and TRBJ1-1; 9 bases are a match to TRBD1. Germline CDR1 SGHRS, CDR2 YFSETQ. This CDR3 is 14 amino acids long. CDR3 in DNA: TGCGCCAGCAGGGTGACAGGGGGGAACGCTGAAGCTTTCTTT. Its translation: CASRVTGGNAEAFF.

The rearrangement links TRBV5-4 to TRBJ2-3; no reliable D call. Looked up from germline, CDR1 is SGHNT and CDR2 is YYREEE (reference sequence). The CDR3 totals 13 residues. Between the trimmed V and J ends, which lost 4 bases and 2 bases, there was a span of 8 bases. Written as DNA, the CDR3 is TGTGCCAGCAGCACGCAATACACAGATACGCAGTATTTT. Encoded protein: CASSTQYTDTQYF. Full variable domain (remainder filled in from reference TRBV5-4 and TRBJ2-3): ETGVTQSPTHLIKTRGQQVTLRCSSQSGHNTVSWYQQALGQGPQFIFQYYREEENGRGNFPPRFSGLQFPNYSSELNVNALELDDSALYLCASSTQYTDTQYFGPGTRLTVL.

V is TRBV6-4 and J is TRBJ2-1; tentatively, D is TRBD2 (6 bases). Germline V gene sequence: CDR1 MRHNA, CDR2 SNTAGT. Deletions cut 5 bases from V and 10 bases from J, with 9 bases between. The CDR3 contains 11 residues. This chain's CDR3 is CASSRGGEQFF. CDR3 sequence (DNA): TGTGCCAGCAGTAGAGGAGGGGAGCAGTTCTTC.

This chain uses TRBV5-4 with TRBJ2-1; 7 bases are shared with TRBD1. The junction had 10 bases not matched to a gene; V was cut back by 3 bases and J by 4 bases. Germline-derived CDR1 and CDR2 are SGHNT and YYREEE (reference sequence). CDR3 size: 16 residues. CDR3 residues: CASSYRRQGGYNEQFF. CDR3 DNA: TGTGCCAGCAGCTATCGTCGACAGGGTGGTTACAATGAGCAGTTCTTC. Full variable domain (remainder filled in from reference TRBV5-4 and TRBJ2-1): ETGVTQSPTHLIKTRGQQVTLRCSSQSGHNTVSWYQQALGQGPQFIFQYYREEENGRGNFPPRFSGLQFPNYSSELNVNALELDDSALYLCASSYRRQGGYNEQFFGPGTRLTVL.

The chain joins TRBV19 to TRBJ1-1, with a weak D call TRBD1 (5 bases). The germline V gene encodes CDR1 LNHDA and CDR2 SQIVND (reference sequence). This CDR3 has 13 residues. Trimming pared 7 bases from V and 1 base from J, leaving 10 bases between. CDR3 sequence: CASKGQSNTEAFF. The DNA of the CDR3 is TGTGCCAGTAAGGGGCAGTCGAACACTGAAGCTTTCTTT.